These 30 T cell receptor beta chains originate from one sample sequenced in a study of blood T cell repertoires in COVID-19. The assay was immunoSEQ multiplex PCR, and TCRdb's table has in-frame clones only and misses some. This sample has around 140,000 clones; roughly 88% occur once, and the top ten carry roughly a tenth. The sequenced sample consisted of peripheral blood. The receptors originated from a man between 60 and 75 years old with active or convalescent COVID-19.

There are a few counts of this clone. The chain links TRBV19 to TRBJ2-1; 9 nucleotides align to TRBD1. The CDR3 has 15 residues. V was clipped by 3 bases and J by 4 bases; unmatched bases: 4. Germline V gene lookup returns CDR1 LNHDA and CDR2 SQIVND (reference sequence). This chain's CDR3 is CASSILGTGYNEQFF. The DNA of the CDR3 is TGTGCCAGTAGTATCTTGGGGACAGGGTACAATGAGCAGTTCTTC. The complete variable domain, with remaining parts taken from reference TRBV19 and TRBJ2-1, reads DGGITQSPKYLFRKEGQNVTLSCEQNLNHDAMYWYRQDPGQGLRLIYYSQIVNDFQKGDIAEGYSVSREKKESFPLTVTSAQKNPTAFYLCASSILGTGYNEQFFGPGTRLTVL.

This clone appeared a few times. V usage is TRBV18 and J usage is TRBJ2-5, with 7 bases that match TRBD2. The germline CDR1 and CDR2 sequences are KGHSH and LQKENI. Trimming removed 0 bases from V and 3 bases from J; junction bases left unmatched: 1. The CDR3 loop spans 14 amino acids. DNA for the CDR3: TGTGCCAGCTCACCACCTCTAGCGGAAGAGACCCAGTACTTC. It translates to CASSPPLAEETQYF.

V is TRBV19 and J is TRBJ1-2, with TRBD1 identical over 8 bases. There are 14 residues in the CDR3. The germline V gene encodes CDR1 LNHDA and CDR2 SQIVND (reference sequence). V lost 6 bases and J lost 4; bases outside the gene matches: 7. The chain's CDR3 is CASRDGQGGYGYTF. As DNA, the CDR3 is TGTGCCAGTAGAGACGGACAGGGAGGCTATGGCTACACCTTC.

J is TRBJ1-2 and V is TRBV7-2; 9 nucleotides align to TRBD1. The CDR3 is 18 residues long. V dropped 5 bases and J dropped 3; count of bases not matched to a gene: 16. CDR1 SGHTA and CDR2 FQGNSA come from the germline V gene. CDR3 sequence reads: CASSTPGTGTFWDYGYTF. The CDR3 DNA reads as TGTGCCAGCAGCACCCCCGGGACAGGGACCTTTTGGGACTATGGCTACACCTTC.

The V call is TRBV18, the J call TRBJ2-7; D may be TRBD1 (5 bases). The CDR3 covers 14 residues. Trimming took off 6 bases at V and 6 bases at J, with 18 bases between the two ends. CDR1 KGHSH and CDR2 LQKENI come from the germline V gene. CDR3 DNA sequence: TGTGCCAGCTCCCAAGGGCAGGGCGCTATCGAGCAGTACTTC. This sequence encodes CASSQGQGAIEQYF. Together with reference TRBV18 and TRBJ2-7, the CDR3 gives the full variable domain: NAGVMQNPRHLVRRRGQEARLRCSPMKGHSHVYWYRQLPEEGLKFMVYLQKENIIDESGMPKERFSAEFPKEGPSILRIQQVVRGDSAAYFCASSQGQGAIEQYFGPGTRLTVT.

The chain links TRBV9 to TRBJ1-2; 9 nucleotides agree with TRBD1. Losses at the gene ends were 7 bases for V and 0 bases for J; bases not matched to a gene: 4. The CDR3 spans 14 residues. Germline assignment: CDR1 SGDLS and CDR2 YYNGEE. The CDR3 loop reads CASRRTGANYGYTF. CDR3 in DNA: TGTGCCAGCCGAAGGACAGGGGCTAACTATGGCTACACCTTC.

CDR3 residues: CASSLDSGTDTQYF. The CDR3 DNA reads TGTGCCAGCAGCTTAGACTCTGGCACAGATACGCAGTATTTT. The chain uses TRBV7-9 and TRBJ2-3; D not resolved. Per the germline V gene, CDR1 is SEHNR and CDR2 is FQNEAQ (reference sequence). This CDR3 is built from 14 residues. V lost 1 base and J 1 base, leaving 6 bases between the germline ends.

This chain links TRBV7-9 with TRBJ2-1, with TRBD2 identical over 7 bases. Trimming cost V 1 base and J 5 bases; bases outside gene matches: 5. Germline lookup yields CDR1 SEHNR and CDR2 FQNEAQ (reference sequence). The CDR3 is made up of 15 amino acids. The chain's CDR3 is CASSLGLAADNEQFF. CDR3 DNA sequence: TGTGCCAGCAGCTTAGGCCTAGCGGCGGACAATGAGCAGTTCTTC.

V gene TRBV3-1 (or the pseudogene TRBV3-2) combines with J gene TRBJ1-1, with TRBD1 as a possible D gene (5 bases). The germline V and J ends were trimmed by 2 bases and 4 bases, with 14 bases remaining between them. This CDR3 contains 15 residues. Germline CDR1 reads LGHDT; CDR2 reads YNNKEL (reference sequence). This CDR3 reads CASSQPPGGGTEAFF. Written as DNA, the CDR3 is TGTGCCAGCAGCCAACCACCGGGGGGAGGCACTGAAGCTTTCTTT.

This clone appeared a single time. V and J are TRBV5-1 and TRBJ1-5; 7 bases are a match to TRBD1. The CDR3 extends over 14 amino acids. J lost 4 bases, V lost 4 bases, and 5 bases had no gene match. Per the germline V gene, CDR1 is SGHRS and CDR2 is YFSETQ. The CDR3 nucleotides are TGCGCCAGCAGCCTGACAGGGCTAAATCAGCCCCAGCATTTT. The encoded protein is CASSLTGLNQPQHF.

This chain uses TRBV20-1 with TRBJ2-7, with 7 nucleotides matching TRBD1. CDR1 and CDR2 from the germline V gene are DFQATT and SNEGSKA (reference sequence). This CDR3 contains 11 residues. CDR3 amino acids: CSLQGDYEQYF. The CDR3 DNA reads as TGCAGCCTTCAGGGGGACTACGAGCAGTACTTC.

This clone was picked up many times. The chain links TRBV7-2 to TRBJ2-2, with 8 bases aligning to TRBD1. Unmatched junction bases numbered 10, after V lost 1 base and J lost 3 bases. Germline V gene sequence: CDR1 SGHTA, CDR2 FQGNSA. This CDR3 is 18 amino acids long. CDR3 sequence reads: CASSLGPPGQDYTGELFF. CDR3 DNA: TGTGCCAGCAGCTTAGGGCCCCCGGGACAGGATTACACCGGGGAGCTGTTTTTT.

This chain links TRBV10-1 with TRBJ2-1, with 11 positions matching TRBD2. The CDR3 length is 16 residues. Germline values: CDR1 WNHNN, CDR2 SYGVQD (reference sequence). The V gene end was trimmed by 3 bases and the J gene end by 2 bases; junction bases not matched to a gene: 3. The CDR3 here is CASSDISGRAYNEQFF. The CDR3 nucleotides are TGCGCCAGCAGTGACATTAGCGGGAGGGCCTACAATGAGCAGTTCTTC.

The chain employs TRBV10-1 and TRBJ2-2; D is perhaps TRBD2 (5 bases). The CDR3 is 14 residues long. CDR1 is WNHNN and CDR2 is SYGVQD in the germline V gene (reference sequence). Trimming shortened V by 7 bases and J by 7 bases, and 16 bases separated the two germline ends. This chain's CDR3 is CASTRDKTNGELFF. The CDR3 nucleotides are TGCGCCAGCACCCGGGATAAGACCAACGGGGAGCTGTTTTTT.

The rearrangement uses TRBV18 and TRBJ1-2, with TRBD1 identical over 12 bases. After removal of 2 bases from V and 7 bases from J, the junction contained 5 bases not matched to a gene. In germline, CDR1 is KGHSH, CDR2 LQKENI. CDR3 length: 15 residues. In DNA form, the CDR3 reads TGTGCCAGCTCACCATCCGGGACAGGGGGCTCTGGCTACACCTTC. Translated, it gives CASSPSGTGGSGYTF.

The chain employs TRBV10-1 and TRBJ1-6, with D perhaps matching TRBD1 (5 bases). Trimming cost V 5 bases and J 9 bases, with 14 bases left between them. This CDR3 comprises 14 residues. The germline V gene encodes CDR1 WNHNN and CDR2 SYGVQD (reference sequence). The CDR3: CASSSTVGGSPLHF. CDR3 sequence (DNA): TGCGCCAGCAGTTCGACGGTGGGGGGTTCACCCCTCCACTTT.

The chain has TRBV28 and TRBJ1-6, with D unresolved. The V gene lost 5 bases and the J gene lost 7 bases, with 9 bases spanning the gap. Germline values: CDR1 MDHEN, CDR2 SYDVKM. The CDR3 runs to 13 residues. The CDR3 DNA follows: TGTGCCAGCAGTCCCCAGACAAATTCACCCCTCCACTTT. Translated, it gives CASSPQTNSPLHF.

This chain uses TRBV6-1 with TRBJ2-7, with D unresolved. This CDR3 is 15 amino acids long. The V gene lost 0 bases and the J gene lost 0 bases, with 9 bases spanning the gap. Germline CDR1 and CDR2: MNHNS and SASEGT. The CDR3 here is CASSEAEISSYEQYV. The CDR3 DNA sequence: TGTGCCAGCAGTGAAGCTGAGATTAGCTCCTACGAGCAGTACGTC.

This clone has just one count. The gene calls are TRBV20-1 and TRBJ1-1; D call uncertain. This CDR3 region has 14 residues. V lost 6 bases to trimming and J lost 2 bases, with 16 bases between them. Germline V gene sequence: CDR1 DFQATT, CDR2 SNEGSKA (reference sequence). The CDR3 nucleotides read TGCAGTGCAAGTCCCCGGAGAACAAACACTGAAGCTTTCTTT. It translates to CSASPRRTNTEAFF.

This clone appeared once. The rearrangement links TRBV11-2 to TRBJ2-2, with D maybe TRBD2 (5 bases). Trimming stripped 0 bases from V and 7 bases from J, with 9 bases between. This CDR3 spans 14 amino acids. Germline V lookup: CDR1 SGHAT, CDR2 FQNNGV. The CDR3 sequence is CASSLDREYGELFF. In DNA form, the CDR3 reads TGTGCCAGCAGCTTAGATCGGGAATACGGGGAGCTGTTTTTT.

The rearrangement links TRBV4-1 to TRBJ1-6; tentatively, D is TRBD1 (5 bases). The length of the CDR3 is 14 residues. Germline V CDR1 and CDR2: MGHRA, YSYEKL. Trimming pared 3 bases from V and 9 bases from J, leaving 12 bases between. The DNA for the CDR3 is TGCGCCAGCAGCCAGTCCGTTGGGGCTTCACCCCTCCACTTT. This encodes CASSQSVGASPLHF.

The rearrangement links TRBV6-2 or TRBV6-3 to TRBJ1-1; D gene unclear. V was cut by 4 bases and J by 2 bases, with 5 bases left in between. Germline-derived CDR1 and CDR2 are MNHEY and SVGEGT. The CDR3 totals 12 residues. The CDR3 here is CASSLLNTEAFF. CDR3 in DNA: TGTGCCAGCAGTTTGTTAAACACTGAAGCTTTCTTT.

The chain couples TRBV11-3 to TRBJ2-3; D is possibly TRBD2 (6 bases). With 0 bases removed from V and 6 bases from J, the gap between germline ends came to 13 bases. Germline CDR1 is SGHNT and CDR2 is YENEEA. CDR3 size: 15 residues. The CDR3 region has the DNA TGTGCCAGCAGCTTAGATCTAGCGTCTTGGGATACGCAGTATTTT. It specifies CASSLDLASWDTQYF.

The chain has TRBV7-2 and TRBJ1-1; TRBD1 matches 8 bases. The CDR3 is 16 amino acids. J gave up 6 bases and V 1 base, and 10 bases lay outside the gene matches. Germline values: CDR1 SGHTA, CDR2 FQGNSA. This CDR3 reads CASSLENRGVWAEAFF. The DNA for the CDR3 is TGTGCCAGCAGCTTAGAGAACAGGGGGGTTTGGGCTGAAGCTTTCTTT.

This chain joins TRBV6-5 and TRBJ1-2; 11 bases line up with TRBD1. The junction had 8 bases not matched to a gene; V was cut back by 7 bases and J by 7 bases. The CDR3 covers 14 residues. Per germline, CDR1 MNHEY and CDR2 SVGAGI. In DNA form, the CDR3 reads TGTGCCAGCACCCAAAGGGACAGGGGGGGTGGCTACACCTTC. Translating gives CASTQRDRGGGYTF.

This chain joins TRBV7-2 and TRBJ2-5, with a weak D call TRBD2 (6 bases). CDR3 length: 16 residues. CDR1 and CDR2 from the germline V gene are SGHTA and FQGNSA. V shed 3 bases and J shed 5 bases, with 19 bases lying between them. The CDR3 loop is CASSLLGPGVGETQYF. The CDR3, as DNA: TGTGCCAGCAGCTTGTTGGGACCGGGGGTGGGGGAGACCCAGTACTTC.

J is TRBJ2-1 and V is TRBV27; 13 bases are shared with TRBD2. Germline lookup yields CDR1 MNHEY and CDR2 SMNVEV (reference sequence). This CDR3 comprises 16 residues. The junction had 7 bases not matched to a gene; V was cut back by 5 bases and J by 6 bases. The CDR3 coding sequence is TGTGCCAGCAGTATAAGGACTAGCGGGAGCACCAATGAGCAGTTCTTC. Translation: CASSIRTSGSTNEQFF.

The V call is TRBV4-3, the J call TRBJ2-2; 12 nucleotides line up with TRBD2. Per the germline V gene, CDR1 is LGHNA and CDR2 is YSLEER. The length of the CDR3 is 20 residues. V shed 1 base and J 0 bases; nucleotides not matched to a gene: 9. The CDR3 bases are TGCGCCAGCAGCCAAGGGGAATCTAGCGGGGGGGACGCGAACACCGGGGAGCTGTTTTTT. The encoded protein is CASSQGESSGGDANTGELFF.

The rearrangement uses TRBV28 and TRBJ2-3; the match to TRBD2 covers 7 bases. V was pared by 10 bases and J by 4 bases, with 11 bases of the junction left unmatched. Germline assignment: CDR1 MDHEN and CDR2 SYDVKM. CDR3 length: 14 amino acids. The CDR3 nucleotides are TGTGCCAACCGGAGGGCGGGGGAGGCAGATACGCAGTATTTT. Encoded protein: CANRRAGEADTQYF.

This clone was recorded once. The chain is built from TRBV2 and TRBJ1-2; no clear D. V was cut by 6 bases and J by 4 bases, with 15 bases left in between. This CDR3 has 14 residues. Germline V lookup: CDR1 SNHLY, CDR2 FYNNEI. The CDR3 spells CASREDGLTYGYTF. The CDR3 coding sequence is TGTGCCAGCAGGGAGGACGGTCTGACCTATGGCTACACCTTC.